This T cell receptor beta chain came from a study of tumor-infiltrating lymphocytes in localized non-small cell lung cancer (dated by TCRdb to about 2021). Regarding the research as a whole: The cohort covered several histologies, both smokers and never-smokers, and patients whose samples were collected after neoadjuvant chemotherapy. From each patient came resected tumor tissue plus uninvolved lung tissue from that same patient, and the uninvolved lung tissue was described as non-adjacent to the tumor. Flow cytometry, multiplex immunofluorescence, RNA-seq, exome sequencing and proteomics were applied to the same patients as TCR sequencing, which was one of several integrated assays. In total, the ICON cohort consisted of more than 120 surgical patients with localized non-small cell lung cancer who had their tumors resected. A total of approximately 56 patients were included in the paired tumor versus uninvolved lung comparison of immunoSEQ T-cell fraction. Study-level results and caveats: The TCR-derived T-cell fraction showed no difference between the flow cytometry-defined immunotypes IM1 (good prognosis) and IM2 (poor prognosis). TCRbeta sequencing supported higher T cell infiltration in tumors than in uninvolved lung tissue, consistent with immunofluorescence CD3 counts. Assay coverage differed among patients according to how much tissue was available, so only a subset of the cohort had TCR sequencing. Because different pieces of the same tissue were used for different assays, technical variation could not be separated from intratumor heterogeneity. Recurrence-free survival showed no association with tumor T-cell fraction measured by TCR sequencing (p = 0.61).

The immunoSEQ assay used for TCR sequencing gave the T-cell fraction in both tumor and uninvolved lung tissue. The study's processing was this. To analyze survival, patients were divided into a high T-cell fraction group (upper tertile) and a low T-cell fraction group (lower two tertiles), and the two groups were compared using a log-rank test. A signed-rank test was used to test paired tumor versus uninvolved lung differences in T-cell fraction. TCRdb stores this immuneACCESS table with in-frame sequences only. Part of the clones is absent; in the studies checked, under half of the shortfall reflects unresolved V genes, and no reason is known for the rest. V, J and clone size were drawn from that table, and D and trimming were deduced from the DNA. The sample table records 5,000 to 6,500 clones; less than 85% of these occur just once. 6% of the sample is in the top ten clones. In regard to this clone: Its antigen is still unknown. Within one base of it there is no much larger clone, and no base qualities were kept. Other DNA sequences in the same sample also yield this CDR3.

Germline trimming amounts to 0 bases on V and 4 bases on J, with 4 as the count of junction bases outside the gene matches. The CDR3 spans 15 residues, from the cysteine through the phenylalanine. Only the CDR3 portion is preserved as DNA: 45 bases, with reading frame beginning at the first base. Per the germline V gene, SGDLS is the CDR1 and YYNGEE is the CDR2. ICON enrollment began in 2016, and the last patient was enrolled in 2018. From a subcohort of 70 to 85 patients, fresh tumor and matched uninvolved tissue were collected for in-depth immune analyses, including TCR sequencing. DNA for TCR sequencing was isolated from bulk tissue, and no cell sorting was done.

Sequenced material: lung tumor tissue. The chain links TRBV9 with TRBJ1-2; TRBD1 agrees with 9 junctional bases. This TCR came from a human donor with non-small cell lung cancer. The CDR3 protein sequence reads: CASSVEGQGFYGYTF. The DNA sequence is as follows: TGTGCCAGCAGCGTAGAGGGACAGGGTTTCTATGGCTACACCTTC.